This T cell receptor beta chain emerged from a study of blood T cells in healthy people across ages. Findings of the study overall: Among T cells, TCR beta diversity per million cells dropped roughly linearly as age rose. In the absence of known donor CMV status, changes in expanded clonotypes were possibly confounded.

The people who gave samples were healthy Caucasians from Russia, aged roughly 6 to 100. The authors ran a second PCR of roughly 6 to 12 cycles using a sample-barcoded 5' primer and a J-beta primer mix. TCRdb used MiXCR to reprocess the 5' RACE reads, holding one entry per CDR3 protein. Of 540,000 or so distinct CDR3 sequences in the sample, roughly 48% are singletons; the top ten hold just under 25%. This CDR3 is built from 13 residues. With 0 bases removed from V and 9 bases from J, the gap between germline ends came to 10 bases. Germline V lookup: CDR1 SGDLS, CDR2 YYNGEE. This clonotype has only a few counts. Its cognate antigen is unknown.

This rearrangement joins TRBV9 to TRBJ2-1, with a tentative D call TRBD2 (5 bases). Input material: blood. This TCR was recovered from an elderly man in good health. The CDR3 DNA follows: TGTGCCAGCAGCGTAGCATCGGGAACTGAGCAGTTCTTC. Translation: CASSVASGTEQFF.